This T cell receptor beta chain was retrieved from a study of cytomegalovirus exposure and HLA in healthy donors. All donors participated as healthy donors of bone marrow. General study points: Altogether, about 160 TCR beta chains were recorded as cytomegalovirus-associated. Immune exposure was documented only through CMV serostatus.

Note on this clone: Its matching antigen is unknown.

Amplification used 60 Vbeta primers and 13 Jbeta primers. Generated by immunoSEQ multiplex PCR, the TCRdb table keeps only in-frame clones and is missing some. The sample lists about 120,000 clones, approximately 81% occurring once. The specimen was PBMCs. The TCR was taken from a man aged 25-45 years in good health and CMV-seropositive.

The DNA for the CDR3 is TGTGCCAGTACGACAGGGAGGCTCCATCAGCCCCAGCATTTT. This encodes CASTTGRLHQPQHF. The chain uses TRBV19 and TRBJ1-5; 7 bases are a match to TRBD1. The CDR3 spans 14 residues. Trimming cost V 7 bases and J 5 bases; bases outside gene matches: 8. Germline V gene data show CDR1 as LNHDA and CDR2 as SQIVND (reference sequence).